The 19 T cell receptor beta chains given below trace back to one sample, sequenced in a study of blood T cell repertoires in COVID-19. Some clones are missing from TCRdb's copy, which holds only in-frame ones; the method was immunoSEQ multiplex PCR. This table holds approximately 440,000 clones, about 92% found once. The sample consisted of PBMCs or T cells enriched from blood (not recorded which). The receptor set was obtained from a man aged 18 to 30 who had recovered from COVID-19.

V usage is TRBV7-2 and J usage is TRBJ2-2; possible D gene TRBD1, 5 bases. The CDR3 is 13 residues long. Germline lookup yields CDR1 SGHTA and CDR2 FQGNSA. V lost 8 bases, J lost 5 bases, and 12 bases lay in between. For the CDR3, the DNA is TGTGCCAGCGGGCCTAGGGGAACCGGGGAGCTGTTTTTT. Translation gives CASGPRGTGELFF.

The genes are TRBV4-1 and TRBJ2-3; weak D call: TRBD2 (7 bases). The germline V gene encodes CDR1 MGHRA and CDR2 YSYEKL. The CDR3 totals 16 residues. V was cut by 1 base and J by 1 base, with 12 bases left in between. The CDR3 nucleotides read TGCGCCAGCAGCCAAGGATGGGGGGGCCGCACAGATACGCAGTATTTT. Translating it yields CASSQGWGGRTDTQYF.

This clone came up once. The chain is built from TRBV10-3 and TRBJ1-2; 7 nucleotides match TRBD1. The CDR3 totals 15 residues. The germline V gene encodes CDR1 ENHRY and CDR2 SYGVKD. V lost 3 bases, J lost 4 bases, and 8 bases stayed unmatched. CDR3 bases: TGTGCCATCAGTGAAGCTCCGGGACAGTCCTATGGCTACACCTTC. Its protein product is CAISEAPGQSYGYTF.

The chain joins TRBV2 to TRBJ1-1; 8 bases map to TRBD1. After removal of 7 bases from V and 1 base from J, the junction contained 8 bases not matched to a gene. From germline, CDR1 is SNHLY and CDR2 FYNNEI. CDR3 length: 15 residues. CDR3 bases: TGTGCCAGCACGTTGGACAGGGCGAGGAACACTGAAGCTTTCTTT. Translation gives CASTLDRARNTEAFF.

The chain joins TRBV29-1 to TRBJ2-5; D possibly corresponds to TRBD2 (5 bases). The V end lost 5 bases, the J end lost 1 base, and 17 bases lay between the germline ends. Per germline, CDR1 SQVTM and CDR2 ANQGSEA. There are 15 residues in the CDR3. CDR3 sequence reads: CSVTPKGAAQETQYF. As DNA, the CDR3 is TGCAGCGTTACACCCAAGGGAGCCGCCCAAGAGACCCAGTACTTC.

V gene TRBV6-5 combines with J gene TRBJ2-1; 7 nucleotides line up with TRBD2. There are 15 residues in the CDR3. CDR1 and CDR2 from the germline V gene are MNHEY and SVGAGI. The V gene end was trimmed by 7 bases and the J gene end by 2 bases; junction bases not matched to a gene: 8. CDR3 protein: CASTRGGSPYNEQFF. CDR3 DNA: TGTGCCAGCACCAGAGGCGGGAGCCCCTACAATGAGCAGTTCTTC.

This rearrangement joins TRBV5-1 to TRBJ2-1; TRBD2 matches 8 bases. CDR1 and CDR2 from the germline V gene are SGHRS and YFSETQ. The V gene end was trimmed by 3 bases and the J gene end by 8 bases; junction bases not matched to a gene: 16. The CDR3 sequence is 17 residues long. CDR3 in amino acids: CASSWGAGGSGKDEQFF. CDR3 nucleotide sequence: TGCGCCAGCAGCTGGGGGGCGGGCGGTAGCGGGAAGGATGAGCAGTTCTTC.

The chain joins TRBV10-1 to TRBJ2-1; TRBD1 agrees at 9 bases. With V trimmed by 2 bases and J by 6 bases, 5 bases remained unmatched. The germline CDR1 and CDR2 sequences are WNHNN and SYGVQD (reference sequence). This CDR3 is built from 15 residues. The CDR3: CASSEGTGSGNEQFF. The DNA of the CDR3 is TGCGCCAGCAGTGAGGGGACAGGGAGTGGCAATGAGCAGTTCTTC.

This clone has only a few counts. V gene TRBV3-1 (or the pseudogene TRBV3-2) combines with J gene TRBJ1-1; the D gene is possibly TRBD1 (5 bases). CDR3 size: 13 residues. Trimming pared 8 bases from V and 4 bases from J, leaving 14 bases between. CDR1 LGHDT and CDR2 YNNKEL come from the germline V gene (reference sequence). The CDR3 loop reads CASGVLGATEAFF. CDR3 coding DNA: TGTGCCAGCGGGGTGCTTGGGGCCACTGAAGCTTTCTTT.

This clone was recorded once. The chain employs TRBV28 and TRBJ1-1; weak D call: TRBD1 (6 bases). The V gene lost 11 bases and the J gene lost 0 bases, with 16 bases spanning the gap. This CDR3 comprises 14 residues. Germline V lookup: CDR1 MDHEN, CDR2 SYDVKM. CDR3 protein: CASQTGTMNTEAFF. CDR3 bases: TGTGCCTCCCAAACAGGGACCATGAACACTGAAGCTTTCTTT.

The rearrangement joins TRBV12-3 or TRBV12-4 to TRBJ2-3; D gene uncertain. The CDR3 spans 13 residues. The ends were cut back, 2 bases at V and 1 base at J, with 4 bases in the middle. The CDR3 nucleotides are TGTGCCAGCAGTTTATCTGGCACAGATACGCAGTATTTT. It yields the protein CASSLSGTDTQYF.

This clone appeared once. The DNA for the CDR3 is TGCGCCAGCAGCCAAGGGGTCTCTAGCGGGAGCGGTTCGGATGAGCAGTTCTTC. This encodes CASSQGVSSGSGSDEQFF. V and J are TRBV4-1 and TRBJ2-1, with 10 bases lining up with TRBD2. Germline CDR1 is MGHRA and CDR2 is YSYEKL. The CDR3 contains 18 residues. The junction had 14 bases not matched to a gene; V was cut back by 1 base and J by 8 bases.

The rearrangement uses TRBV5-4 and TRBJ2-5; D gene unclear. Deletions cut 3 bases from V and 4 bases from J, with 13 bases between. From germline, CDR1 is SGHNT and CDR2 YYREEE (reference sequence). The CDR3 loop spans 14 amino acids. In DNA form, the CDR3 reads TGTGCCAGCAGCTCCCAGCGCGGTCTAGAGACCCAGTACTTC. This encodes CASSSQRGLETQYF.

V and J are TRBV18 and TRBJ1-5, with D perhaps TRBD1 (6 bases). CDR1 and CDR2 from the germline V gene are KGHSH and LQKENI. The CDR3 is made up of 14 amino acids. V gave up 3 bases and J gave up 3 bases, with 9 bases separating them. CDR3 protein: CASSPTGPNQPQHF. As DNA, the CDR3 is TGTGCCAGCTCACCGACAGGCCCCAATCAGCCCCAGCATTTT.

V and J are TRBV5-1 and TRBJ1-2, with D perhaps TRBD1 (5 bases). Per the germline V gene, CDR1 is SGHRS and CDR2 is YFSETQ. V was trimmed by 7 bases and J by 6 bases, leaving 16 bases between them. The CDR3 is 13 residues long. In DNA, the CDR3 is TGCGCCAGCGCCGAGGGAGGGACTAATGGCTACACCTTC. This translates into CASAEGGTNGYTF.

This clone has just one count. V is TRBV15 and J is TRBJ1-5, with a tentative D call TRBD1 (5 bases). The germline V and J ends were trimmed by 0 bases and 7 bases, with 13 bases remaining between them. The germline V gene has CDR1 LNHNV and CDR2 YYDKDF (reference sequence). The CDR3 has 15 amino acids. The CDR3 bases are TGTGCCACCAGCAGAGATAGGGGCATAGGGCAGCCCCAGCATTTT. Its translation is CATSRDRGIGQPQHF.

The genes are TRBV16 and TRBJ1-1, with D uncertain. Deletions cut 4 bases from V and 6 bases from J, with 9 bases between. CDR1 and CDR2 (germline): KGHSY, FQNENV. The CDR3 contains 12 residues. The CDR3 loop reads CASSPQVPEAFF. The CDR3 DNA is TGTGCCAGCAGCCCCCAGGTCCCTGAAGCTTTCTTT. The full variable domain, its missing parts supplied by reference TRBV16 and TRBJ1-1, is GEEVAQTPKHLVRGEGQKAKLYCAPIKGHSYVFWYQQVLKNEFKFLISFQNENVFDETGMPKERFSAKCLPNSPCSLEIQATKLEDSAVYFCASSPQVPEAFFGQGTRLTVV.

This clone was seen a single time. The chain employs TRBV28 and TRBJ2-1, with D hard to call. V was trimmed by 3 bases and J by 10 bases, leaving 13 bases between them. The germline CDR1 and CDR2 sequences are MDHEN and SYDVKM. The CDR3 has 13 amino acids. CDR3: CASSFRSLREQFF. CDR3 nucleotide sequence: TGTGCCAGCAGTTTCCGGAGTCTTCGAGAGCAGTTCTTC.

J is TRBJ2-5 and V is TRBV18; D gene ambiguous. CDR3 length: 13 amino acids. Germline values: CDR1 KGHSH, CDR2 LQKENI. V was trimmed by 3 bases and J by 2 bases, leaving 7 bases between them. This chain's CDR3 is CASSPPPQETQYF. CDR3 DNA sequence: TGTGCCAGCTCACCCCCCCCTCAAGAGACCCAGTACTTC. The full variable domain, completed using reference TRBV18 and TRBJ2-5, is NAGVMQNPRHLVRRRGQEARLRCSPMKGHSHVYWYRQLPEEGLKFMVYLQKENIIDESGMPKERFSAEFPKEGPSILRIQQVVRGDSAAYFCASSPPPQETQYFGPGTRLLVL.